One and the same sample provided the 23 T cell receptor beta chains below, sequenced in a study of shared clonotypes between healthy human individuals. Profiled with immunoSEQ multiplex PCR; TCRdb holds only in-frame clones, not every one. The repertoire holds around 1.5 million clones, with 95% to 99% as singletons. What was sequenced was naive CD4+ T cells sorted from blood. Indicated subset: CD45RA+ positively selected. The receptors shown here come from a man aged 25 to 45 in good health.

The CDR3, as DNA: TGTGCCTGGAGTCCCCGACAAGGGCCGGTTTCAGAGACCCAGTACTTC. Encoded protein: CAWSPRQGPVSETQYF. This sequence joins TRBV30 and TRBJ2-5; unclear D gene. V was trimmed by 2 bases and J by 4 bases, leaving 20 bases between them. The CDR3 contains 16 residues. Germline CDR1 is GTSNPN and CDR2 is SVGIG (reference sequence). Based on the CDR3 plus reference TRBV30 and TRBJ2-5, the full variable domain is SQTIHQWPATLVQPVGSPLSLECTVEGTSNPNLYWYRQAAGRGLQLLFYSVGIGQISSEVPQNLSASRPQDRQFILSSKKLLLSDSGFYLCAWSPRQGPVSETQYFGPGTRLLVL.

The V gene is TRBV6-1, the J gene TRBJ2-3, with D possibly TRBD1 on 6 matching bases. The CDR3 runs to 15 residues. The V end was cut by 5 bases, the J end by 3 bases, with 15 bases between. Looked up from germline, CDR1 is MNHNS and CDR2 is SASEGT. The CDR3 bases are TGTGCCAGCAGTAATACAGGGTCGGGGACAGATACGCAGTATTTT. This gives the protein CASSNTGSGTDTQYF.

CDR3: CASQEGAVYTDTQYF. CDR3 nucleotide sequence: TGCGCCAGCCAAGAAGGGGCCGTCTACACAGATACGCAGTATTTT. The chain joins TRBV5-1 to TRBJ2-3, with D perhaps TRBD1 (5 bases). This CDR3 is built from 15 residues. The germline V and J ends were trimmed by 7 bases and 2 bases, with 17 bases remaining between them. Germline loops: CDR1 SGHRS, CDR2 YFSETQ.

Only one count was recorded for this clone. The chain links TRBV10-1 to TRBJ2-1; 8 positions agree with TRBD1. Germline V gene lookup returns CDR1 WNHNN and CDR2 SYGVQD (reference sequence). Unmatched junction bases numbered 10, after V lost 10 bases and J lost 8 bases. There are 13 residues in the CDR3. CDR3 sequence: CATGQGGSDEQFF. The CDR3 DNA reads as TGCGCCACAGGACAGGGTGGGTCCGATGAGCAGTTCTTC.

This chain joins TRBV11-2 and TRBJ2-5; 9 bases line up with TRBD1. Germline V gene sequence: CDR1 SGHAT, CDR2 FQNNGV. Trimming took 1 base from V and 5 from J; bases not matched to a gene: 14. The CDR3 extends over 18 amino acids. The CDR3 nucleotides read TGTGCCAGCAGCTTAGCTTCGATTGGGACAGGGCTTATGGAGACCCAGTACTTC. It is translated as CASSLASIGTGLMETQYF.

The V gene is TRBV18, the J gene TRBJ1-1; weak D call: TRBD1 (5 bases). Germline values: CDR1 KGHSH, CDR2 LQKENI. Trimming cost V 1 base and J 3 bases, with 9 bases left between them. The CDR3 has 14 residues. The chain's CDR3 is CASSPLGVDTEAFF. CDR3 nucleotide sequence: TGTGCCAGCTCACCACTGGGGGTGGACACTGAAGCTTTCTTT.

This chain joins TRBV5-1 and TRBJ1-4; no clear D gene. In germline, CDR1 is SGHRS, CDR2 YFSETQ. The CDR3 extends over 15 amino acids. Trimming took off 0 bases at V and 8 bases at J, with 14 bases between the two ends. In DNA, the CDR3 is TGCGCCAGCAGCTTGGCCGATTTCGTGGACGAAAAACTGTTTTTT. This sequence encodes CASSLADFVDEKLFF.

This clone has just one count. The chain has TRBV5-1 and TRBJ1-1; no clear D. CDR1 and CDR2 (germline): SGHRS, YFSETQ. This CDR3 is built from 14 residues. Trimming stripped 2 bases from V and 0 bases from J, with 8 bases between. Here the CDR3 reads CASSLSQMNTEAFF. The CDR3, as DNA: TGCGCCAGCAGCTTATCACAGATGAACACTGAAGCTTTCTTT.

In regard to this clone: The sample contains more than one DNA sequence encoding this CDR3. V is TRBV18 and J is TRBJ2-7; D call uncertain. Trimming took off 2 bases at V and 3 bases at J, with 14 bases between the two ends. From germline, CDR1 is KGHSH and CDR2 LQKENI. The CDR3 contains 15 residues. The CDR3 DNA is TGTGCCAGCTCACCAAGCCCGGGTTTGGGCTACGAGCAGTACTTC. It translates to CASSPSPGLGYEQYF. Using reference TRBV18 and TRBJ2-7 for the parts outside the CDR3, the full variable domain is NAGVMQNPRHLVRRRGQEARLRCSPMKGHSHVYWYRQLPEEGLKFMVYLQKENIIDESGMPKERFSAEFPKEGPSILRIQQVVRGDSAAYFCASSPSPGLGYEQYFGPGTRLTVT.

V gene TRBV10-3 combines with J gene TRBJ1-3; unclear D gene. The V end was cut by 3 bases, the J end by 0 bases, with 9 bases between. Germline CDR1 and CDR2: ENHRY and SYGVKD. The CDR3 spans 15 residues. The CDR3 loop is CAISDFTSSGNTIYF. CDR3 nucleotide sequence: TGTGCCATCAGTGATTTTACCAGCTCTGGAAACACCATATATTTT.

The chain is built from TRBV27 and TRBJ2-7, with TRBD2 matching 8 bases. Germline V lookup: CDR1 MNHEY, CDR2 SMNVEV (reference sequence). This CDR3 has 14 amino acids. The trim removed 2 bases at V and 3 bases at J, leaving 3 bases unmatched. The DNA of the CDR3 is TGTGCCAGCAGTTTAGCCGGGAGGGTCTACGAGCAGTACTTC. Its protein product is CASSLAGRVYEQYF.

The V call is TRBV7-9, the J call TRBJ2-5; D may be TRBD2 (6 bases). TRBJ2-7 explains the end of the DNA better; the J call may be wrong. CDR1 and CDR2 (germline): SEHNR, FQNEAQ (reference sequence). The CDR3 is 14 residues long. CDR3 coding DNA: TGTGCCAGCAGCTTAAGGACTACTTCCTACGAGCAGTACTTC. Translation gives CASSLRTTSYEQYF.

The V gene is TRBV2, the J gene TRBJ2-2, with 7 bases aligning to TRBD2. Germline V gene data show CDR1 as SNHLY and CDR2 as FYNNEI. The CDR3 spans 15 residues. The J segment lost 4 bases and the V segment lost 6 bases, leaving 8 bases of the junction unmatched. CDR3: CASRPLTGGTGELFF. For the CDR3, the DNA is TGTGCCAGCAGGCCCCTAACGGGGGGCACCGGGGAGCTGTTTTTT.

The chain couples TRBV28 to TRBJ1-4, with D perhaps matching TRBD1 (6 bases). CDR3 length equals 15 residues. The V gene lost 4 bases and the J gene lost 2 bases, with 11 bases spanning the gap. Germline lookup yields CDR1 MDHEN and CDR2 SYDVKM. As DNA, the CDR3 is TGTGCCAGCAGTTCCGACAGGAGGACTAATGAAAAACTGTTTTTT. It specifies CASSSDRRTNEKLFF.

The chain joins TRBV5-1 to TRBJ1-4; tentatively, D is TRBD1 (5 bases). Germline loops: CDR1 SGHRS, CDR2 YFSETQ. The CDR3 runs to 14 residues. V was trimmed by 4 bases and J by 1 base, leaving 8 bases between them. Here the CDR3 DNA reads TGCGCCAGCAGCCGGGGGATAACTAATGAAAAACTGTTTTTT. Protein: CASSRGITNEKLFF. Filled out from reference TRBV5-1 and TRBJ1-4, the complete variable domain reads KAGVTQTPRYLIKTRGQQVTLSCSPISGHRSVSWYQQTPGQGLQFLFEYFSETQRNKGNFPGRFSGRQFSNSRSEMNVSTLELGDSALYLCASSRGITNEKLFFGSGTQLSVL.

Regarding this clone: The same CDR3 is also encoded by other DNA sequences in this sample. The chain combines TRBV27 with TRBJ2-7, with D hard to call. The CDR3 loop spans 11 amino acids. With 3 bases removed from V and 3 bases from J, the gap between germline ends came to 3 bases. Germline V gene sequence: CDR1 MNHEY, CDR2 SMNVEV (reference sequence). CDR3 DNA sequence: TGTGCCAGCAGTTTGGGCTACGAGCAGTACTTC. The encoded protein is CASSLGYEQYF.

The chain employs TRBV4-2 and TRBJ1-5, with a weak D call TRBD1 (5 bases). Trimming took off 1 base at V and 4 bases at J, with 20 bases between the two ends. Looked up from germline, CDR1 is LGHNA and CDR2 is YNFKEQ. CDR3 length equals 18 residues. The CDR3: CASSQVLGLAGSNQPQHF. In nucleotides, the CDR3 is TGTGCCAGCAGCCAAGTACTTGGGCTGGCAGGGTCGAATCAGCCCCAGCATTTT.

The chain uses TRBV5-5 and TRBJ2-7; unclear D gene. This CDR3 spans 16 amino acids. Trimming pared 4 bases from V and 1 base from J, leaving 18 bases between. Looked up from germline, CDR1 is SGHKS and CDR2 is YYEKEE (reference sequence). The CDR3 sequence is CASSPLRRARSYEQYF. In DNA form, the CDR3 reads TGTGCCAGCAGCCCCCTGAGACGGGCGAGGTCCTACGAGCAGTACTTC. Supplemented by reference TRBV5-5 and TRBJ2-7, the full variable domain reads DAGVTQSPTHLIKTRGQQVTLRCSPISGHKSVSWYQQVLGQGPQFIFQYYEKEERGRGNFPDRFSARQFPNYSSELNVNALLLGDSALYLCASSPLRRARSYEQYFGPGTRLTVT.

The J gene is TRBJ1-1, the V gene TRBV29-1; no firm D call. CDR1 SQVTM and CDR2 ANQGSEA come from the germline V gene. Trimming took off 3 bases at V and 1 base at J, with 6 bases between the two ends. The CDR3 is made up of 12 amino acids. CDR3 coding DNA: TGCAGCGTTGAGTGGGGGAACACTGAAGCTTTCTTT. This encodes CSVEWGNTEAFF. The full variable domain, in which reference TRBV29-1 and TRBJ1-1 provide the parts outside the CDR3, is SAVISQKPSRDICQRGTSLTIQCQVDSQVTMMFWYRQQPGQSLTLIATANQGSEATYESGFVIDKFPISRPNLTFSTLTVSNMSPEDSSIYLCSVEWGNTEAFFGQGTRLTVV.

A remark on this clone: The same CDR3 also results from other DNA sequences found in this sample. The chain joins TRBV4-1 to TRBJ2-1; D is undetermined. Deletions cut 1 base from V and 10 bases from J, with 8 bases between. Germline V gene sequence: CDR1 MGHRA, CDR2 YSYEKL. This CDR3 has 12 amino acids. The CDR3 loop reads CASSQVWNEQFF. The CDR3 nucleotides are TGCGCCAGCAGCCAAGTTTGGAACGAGCAGTTCTTC.

The rearrangement links TRBV18 to TRBJ1-4, with no clear D. V was clipped by 3 bases and J by 6 bases, with 8 bases between them. There are 13 residues in the CDR3. Germline V gene sequence: CDR1 KGHSH, CDR2 LQKENI. DNA for the CDR3: TGTGCCAGCTCACCTCTACAAGATGAAAAACTGTTTTTT. This sequence encodes CASSPLQDEKLFF. The full variable domain, rest sourced from reference TRBV18 and TRBJ1-4, is NAGVMQNPRHLVRRRGQEARLRCSPMKGHSHVYWYRQLPEEGLKFMVYLQKENIIDESGMPKERFSAEFPKEGPSILRIQQVVRGDSAAYFCASSPLQDEKLFFGSGTQLSVL.

The V call is TRBV30, the J call TRBJ2-5; TRBD2 matches at 10 bases. The CDR3 has 14 amino acids. Per germline, CDR1 GTSNPN and CDR2 SVGIG (reference sequence). V shed 3 bases and J 4 bases; nucleotides not matched to a gene: 5. This CDR3 is CAWRPSGSTETQYF. Written as DNA, the CDR3 is TGTGCCTGGAGACCTAGCGGGAGCACAGAGACCCAGTACTTC.

This sequence joins TRBV9 and TRBJ2-1; 10 bases are shared with TRBD1. The V and J ends lost 0 bases and 5 bases, in that order; junction bases with no gene match: 5. This CDR3 contains 16 residues. Germline CDR1 SGDLS, CDR2 YYNGEE. The CDR3 DNA sequence: TGTGCCAGCAGCGTAGTGGGACAGGGGTTCCACAATGAGCAGTTCTTC. Translating gives CASSVVGQGFHNEQFF.